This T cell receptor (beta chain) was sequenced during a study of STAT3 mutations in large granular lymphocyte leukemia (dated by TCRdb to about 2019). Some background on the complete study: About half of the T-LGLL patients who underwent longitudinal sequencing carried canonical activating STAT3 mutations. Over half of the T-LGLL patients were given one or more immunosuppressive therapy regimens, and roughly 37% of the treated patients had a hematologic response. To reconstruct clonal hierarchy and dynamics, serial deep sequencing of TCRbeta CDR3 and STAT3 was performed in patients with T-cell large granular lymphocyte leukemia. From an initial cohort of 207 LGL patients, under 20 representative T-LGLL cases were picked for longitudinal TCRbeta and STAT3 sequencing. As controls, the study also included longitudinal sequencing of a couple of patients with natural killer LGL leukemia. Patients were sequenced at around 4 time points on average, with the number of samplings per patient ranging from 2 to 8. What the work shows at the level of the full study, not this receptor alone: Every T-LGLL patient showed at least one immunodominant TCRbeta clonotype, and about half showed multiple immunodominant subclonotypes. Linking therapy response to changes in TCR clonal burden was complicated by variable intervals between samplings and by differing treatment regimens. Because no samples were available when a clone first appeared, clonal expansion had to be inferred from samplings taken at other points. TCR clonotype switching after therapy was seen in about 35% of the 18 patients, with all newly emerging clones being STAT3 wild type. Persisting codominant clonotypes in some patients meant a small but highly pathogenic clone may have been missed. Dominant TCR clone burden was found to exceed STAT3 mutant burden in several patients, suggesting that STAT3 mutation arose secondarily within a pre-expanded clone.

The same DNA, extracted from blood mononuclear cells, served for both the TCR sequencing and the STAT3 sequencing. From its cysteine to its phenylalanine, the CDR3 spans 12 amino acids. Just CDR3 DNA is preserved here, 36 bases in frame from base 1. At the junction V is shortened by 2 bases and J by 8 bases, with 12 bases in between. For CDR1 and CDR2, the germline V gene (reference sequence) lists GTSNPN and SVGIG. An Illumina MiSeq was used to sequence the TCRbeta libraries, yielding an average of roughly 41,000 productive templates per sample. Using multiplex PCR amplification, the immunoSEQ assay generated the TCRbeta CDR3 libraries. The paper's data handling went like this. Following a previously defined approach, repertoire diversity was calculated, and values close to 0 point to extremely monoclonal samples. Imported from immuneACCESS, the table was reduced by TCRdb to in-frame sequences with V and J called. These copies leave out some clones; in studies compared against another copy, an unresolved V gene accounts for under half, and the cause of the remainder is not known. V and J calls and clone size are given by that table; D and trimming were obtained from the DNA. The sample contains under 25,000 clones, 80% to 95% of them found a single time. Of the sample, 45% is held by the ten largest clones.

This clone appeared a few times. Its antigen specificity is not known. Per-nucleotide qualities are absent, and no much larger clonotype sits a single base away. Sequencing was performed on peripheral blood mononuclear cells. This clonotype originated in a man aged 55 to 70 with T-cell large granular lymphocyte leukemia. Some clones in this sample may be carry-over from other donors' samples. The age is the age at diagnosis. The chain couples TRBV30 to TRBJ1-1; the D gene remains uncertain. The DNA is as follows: TGTGCCTGGAGTCCTCGTACGGGCGAAGCTTTCTTT. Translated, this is CAWSPRTGEAFF.